This TCR beta chain was recovered during a study of CD8+ T cells in alopecia areata. CDR1 is GTSNPN and CDR2 is SVGIG in the germline V gene (reference sequence). Trimming cost V 5 bases and J 6 bases, with 14 bases left between them. The CDR3 consists of 13 residues. General study results and limits: Among the top 100, expanded CD8+ clones were significantly decreased by tofacitinib, as was scalp clonality. Having one nonresponder leaves uncertain how baseline CD8+ expansion relates to response. Compared with normal scalp, lesional scalp had higher clonality and more expanded CD8+ clones.

With respect to this clone: What it binds is not known.

Treatment here: oral pan-JAK inhibitor, 5-10 mg twice daily. Peripheral blood samples and lesional scalp punch biopsies were obtained from alopecia areata patients. Sequencing used cDNA as its template, made by extracting RNA and reverse transcribing it. Profiled with immunoSEQ multiplex PCR; TCRdb holds only in-frame clones, not every one. The repertoire holds 150,000 to 200,000 clones, with roughly 60% as singletons. This material consisted of CD4+ T cells sorted from blood, taken around week 49, from a patient treated with tofacitinib. This TCR was recovered from a human donor with alopecia areata. The V and J genes are TRBV30 and TRBJ1-5, with a tentative D call TRBD1 (5 bases). As DNA, the CDR3 is TGTGCCTGGGGGGACCCCTTGGGTCAGCCCCAGCATTTT. This encodes CAWGDPLGQPQHF.